These 5 T cell receptor beta chains were sequenced from one sample in a study of cytomegalovirus exposure and HLA in healthy donors (dated by TCRdb to 2015 to 2018). Receptors were amplified or captured by the immunoSEQ multiplex PCR assay. For the multiplex PCR, a mixture combining 60 forward primers for TCR Vbeta segments and 13 reverse primers for TCR Jbeta segments was used. TCRdb took over this immuneACCESS table, retaining in-frame rearrangements with V and J assigned. Such tables are incomplete; in checked studies, under half of the missing clones stem from an unresolved V gene, and the remainder is unexplained. This sample lists about 200,000 clones; about four fifths were detected once. 0.098% of the sample is taken by the ten largest. The material sequenced was PBMCs. Receptors originate from a boy younger than 10 in good health and CMV-seronegative.

The count of this clone is one. The genes are TRBV6-1 and TRBJ1-6; 9 bases line up with TRBD1. V dropped 4 bases and J dropped 7; count of bases not matched to a gene: 5. CDR1 is MNHNS, CDR2 SASEGT, per germline. There are 15 residues in the CDR3. The CDR3 DNA reads as TGTGCCAGCAGTGGGAGACAGGGGGGGAATTCACCCCTCCACTTT. It specifies CASSGRQGGNSPLHF.

The chain joins TRBV7-9 to TRBJ1-2; 8 nucleotides match TRBD1. This CDR3 region has 13 residues. The J segment lost 6 bases and the V segment lost 5 bases, leaving 5 bases of the junction unmatched. Per the germline V gene, CDR1 is SEHNR and CDR2 is FQNEAQ (reference sequence). CDR3 sequence: CASSPGGPDGYTF. As DNA, the CDR3 is TGTGCCAGCAGCCCAGGGGGCCCAGATGGCTACACCTTC.

J is TRBJ2-1 and V is TRBV7-2, with 10 bases aligning to TRBD1. The CDR3 length is 17 residues. CDR1 and CDR2 (germline): SGHTA, FQGNSA. The trim removed 5 bases at V and 4 bases at J, leaving 11 bases unmatched. The CDR3: CASSPSPRDRGYNEQFF. CDR3 DNA sequence: TGTGCCAGCAGCCCATCCCCCCGGGACAGGGGATACAATGAGCAGTTCTTC.

Note on this clone: Different DNA sequences within this sample yield the same CDR3. The chain employs TRBV9 and TRBJ2-3; 11 bases map to TRBD2. The ends lost 2 bases at V and 4 bases at J; junction bases unmatched: 3. CDR1 is SGDLS and CDR2 is YYNGEE in the germline V gene. This CDR3 is 15 amino acids long. In DNA form, the CDR3 reads TGTGCCAGCAGCGTCGGACTAGCGGGTCCAGATACGCAGTATTTT. It yields the protein CASSVGLAGPDTQYF.

This clone was recorded once. The V call is TRBV11-3, the J call TRBJ1-1; D might be TRBD1 (5 bases). Germline CDR1 reads SGHNT; CDR2 reads YENEEA. V was shortened by 2 bases and J by 8 bases, with 12 bases between the two germline ends. CDR3 length equals 13 residues. The CDR3 sequence: CASSLSRRGEAFF. The CDR3 DNA sequence: TGTGCCAGCAGCTTAAGTCGAAGGGGAGAAGCTTTCTTT.